Presented here are 8 T cell receptor beta chains from one specimen sequenced in a study of beta chain features in type 1 diabetes. TCRB transcripts that were expressed got sequenced, as all of the isolated RNA had been reverse transcribed. The protocol was immunoSEQ multiplex PCR, while the TCRdb copy is restricted to in-frame clones and leaves out a portion. Altogether about 210,000 clones are present, roughly 10% being singletons, with the ten largest covering roughly 1.4%. The sample was central memory CD4+ T cells from blood. All receptors come from a man between 18 and 29 years old in good health.

This chain links TRBV28 with TRBJ2-2, with 10 bases identical to TRBD2. Germline CDR1 MDHEN, CDR2 SYDVKM. This CDR3 region has 17 residues. The V gene end was trimmed by 5 bases and the J gene end by 6 bases; junction bases not matched to a gene: 12. The CDR3 region has the DNA TGTGCCAGCAGTCCGCCCCGAACTAGCGGGACTCCCGGGGAGCTGTTTTTT. Amino acid sequence: CASSPPRTSGTPGELFF.

This sequence joins TRBV7-9 and TRBJ2-2; D assignment may be TRBD1 or TRBD2 (5 bases each). This CDR3 region has 15 residues. With 1 base removed from V and 4 bases from J, the gap between germline ends came to 10 bases. CDR1 is SEHNR, CDR2 FQNEAQ, per germline (reference sequence). The CDR3 DNA sequence: TGTGCCAGCAGCTTAGGACCAGGGAGCACCGGGGAGCTGTTTTTT. It translates to CASSLGPGSTGELFF.

This clone was recorded many times. Other DNA sequences in this specimen translate into the identical CDR3. In DNA, the CDR3 is TGCAGCGTTGATGACCCTAATTGGGGTCTCGAGCAGTACTTC. Translated: CSVDDPNWGLEQYF. The chain is built from TRBV29-1 and TRBJ2-7; D gene uncertain. V lost 3 bases and J lost 6, with 18 bases in between. Germline assignment: CDR1 SQVTM and CDR2 ANQGSEA. This CDR3 spans 14 amino acids.

The CDR3 sequence is CASSLVGHEQFF. The DNA for the CDR3 is TGTGCCAGCAGCTTGGTAGGGCATGAGCAGTTCTTC. The chain recombines TRBV5-4 with TRBJ2-1; no clear D gene. V shed 0 bases and J shed 8 bases, with 6 bases lying between them. In germline, CDR1 is SGHNT, CDR2 YYREEE (reference sequence). The CDR3 runs to 12 residues.

The genes are TRBV7-7 and TRBJ2-3; 7 positions agree with TRBD2. The CDR3 runs to 17 residues. Looked up from germline, CDR1 is SSHAT and CDR2 is FNYEAQ (reference sequence). With 1 base clipped from V and 0 bases from J, the junction kept 7 bases outside the gene matches. In DNA, the CDR3 is TGTGCCAGCAGCTTAGGAGTGAGTAGCGGGAGCACAGATACGCAGTATTTT. Its translation is CASSLGVSSGSTDTQYF.

This clone has a handful of counts. The rearrangement uses TRBV28 and TRBJ2-7; 10 nucleotides match TRBD2. V lost 5 bases and J lost 5; bases outside the gene matches: 9. CDR3 length: 15 residues. The germline V gene has CDR1 MDHEN and CDR2 SYDVKM. In DNA, the CDR3 is TGTGCCAGCAGTCAGATAAGCGGGAGGGTCAACGAGCAGTACTTC. The encoded protein is CASSQISGRVNEQYF. Using reference TRBV28 and TRBJ2-7 for the parts outside the CDR3, the full variable domain is DVKVTQSSRYLVKRTGEKVFLECVQDMDHENMFWYRQDPGLGLRLIYFSYDVKMKEKGDIPEGYSVSREKKERFSLILESASTNQTSMYLCASSQISGRVNEQYFGPGTRLTVT.

CDR3: CASQRGRGIIYNEQFF. The CDR3, as DNA: TGTGCCTCCCAAAGAGGGAGGGGAATAATCTACAATGAGCAGTTCTTC. The chain carries TRBV30 and TRBJ2-1; 7 nucleotides agree with TRBD2. The CDR3 sequence is 16 residues long. Per the germline V gene, CDR1 is GTSNPN and CDR2 is SVGIG (reference sequence). The junction had 15 bases not matched to a gene; V was cut back by 7 bases and J by 3 bases.

The V call is TRBV6-6, the J call TRBJ2-5; D gene unclear. This CDR3 is built from 14 residues. The V and J ends lost 2 bases and 1 base respectively, with 8 bases between them. Germline V lookup: CDR1 MNHNY, CDR2 SVGAGI (reference sequence). The CDR3 coding sequence is TGTGCCAGCAGTTACGGCAAGGGCCAAGAGACCCAGTACTTC. It specifies CASSYGKGQETQYF.